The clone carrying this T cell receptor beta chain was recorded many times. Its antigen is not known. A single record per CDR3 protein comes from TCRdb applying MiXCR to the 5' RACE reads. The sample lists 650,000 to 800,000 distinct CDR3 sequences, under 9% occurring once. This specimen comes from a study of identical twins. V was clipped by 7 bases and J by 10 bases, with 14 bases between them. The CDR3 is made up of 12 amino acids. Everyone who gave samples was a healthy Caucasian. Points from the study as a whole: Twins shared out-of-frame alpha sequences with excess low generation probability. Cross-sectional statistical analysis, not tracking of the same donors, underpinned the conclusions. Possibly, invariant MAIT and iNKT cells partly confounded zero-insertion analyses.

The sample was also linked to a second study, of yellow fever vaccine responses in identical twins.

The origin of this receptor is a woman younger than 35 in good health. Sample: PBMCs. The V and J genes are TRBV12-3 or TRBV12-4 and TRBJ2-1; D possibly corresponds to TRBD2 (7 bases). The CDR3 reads CASTLGGLEQFF. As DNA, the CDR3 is TGTGCCAGCACCTTGGGGGGGCTAGAGCAGTTCTTC.